This TCR beta chain stems from a study of cytomegalovirus exposure and HLA in healthy donors. Study-wide results and limits: The classifier was said to identify cytomegalovirus status with high specificity and sensitivity. An observed cluster of highly shared sequence variants was recorded as a likely sequencing artifact.

Germline V gives CDR1 SGHRS, CDR2 YFSETQ. CDR3 length: 16 residues. Unmatched junction bases numbered 7, after V lost 0 bases and J lost 5 bases. Primers for the PCR totalled 60 Vbeta and 13 Jbeta. The table came from immunoSEQ multiplex PCR; TCRdb's copy has only in-frame clones and leaves some out. This table has approximately 180,000 clones, around 80% appearing once. About this clone: Its target is not known.

The origin of this receptor is a man younger than 30 in good health and CMV-seronegative. Sequenced sample: PBMCs. The gene calls are TRBV5-1 and TRBJ1-2, with 10 nucleotides matching TRBD1. CDR3 nucleotides: TGCGCCAGCAGCTTGGTTGGGGGACAGGGGATTTATGGCTACACCTTC. It is translated as CASSLVGGQGIYGYTF.